What follows are 11 T cell receptor beta chains derived from one specimen sequenced in a study of cytomegalovirus exposure and HLA in healthy donors. A multiplex PCR was run with 60 Vbeta primers and 13 Jbeta primers. Profiled with immunoSEQ multiplex PCR; TCRdb holds only in-frame clones, not every one. The sample carries some 160,000 clones, 81% recorded once. The material sequenced was PBMCs. The receptors derive from a man aged 50-59 years in good health and CMV-seropositive.

V gene TRBV19 combines with J gene TRBJ2-2; perhaps TRBD2 as D (5 bases). V lost 9 bases and J 6 bases, leaving 17 bases between the germline ends. Germline assignment: CDR1 LNHDA and CDR2 SQIVND (reference sequence). The length of the CDR3 is 14 residues. CDR3: CASKETRPSGELFF. The CDR3 DNA sequence: TGTGCCAGCAAAGAAACTAGGCCCTCCGGGGAGCTGTTTTTT.

This clone is a singleton in its sample. The chain employs TRBV7-8 and TRBJ2-7; tentatively, D is TRBD2 (6 bases). The length of the CDR3 is 20 residues. V lost 1 base to trimming and J lost 3 bases, with 28 bases between them. The germline gives CDR1 SGHVS, CDR2 FQNEAQ. The CDR3 loop is CASSLGPDGGWRGGFYEQYF. CDR3 DNA: TGTGCCAGCAGCTTAGGGCCGGACGGCGGCTGGAGAGGAGGGTTCTACGAGCAGTACTTC.

The genes are TRBV19 and TRBJ1-5; TRBD1 is a possible D gene (6 bases). Germline V lookup: CDR1 LNHDA, CDR2 SQIVND (reference sequence). V dropped 1 base and J dropped 6 bases, with 10 bases sitting between them. The CDR3 sequence is 14 residues long. CDR3 amino acids: CASSIVGGSQPQHF. For the CDR3, the DNA is TGTGCCAGTAGTATAGTAGGGGGAAGTCAGCCCCAGCATTTT. The variable domain in full, completed from reference TRBV19 and TRBJ1-5, reads DGGITQSPKYLFRKEGQNVTLSCEQNLNHDAMYWYRQDPGQGLRLIYYSQIVNDFQKGDIAEGYSVSREKKESFPLTVTSAQKNPTAFYLCASSIVGGSQPQHFGDGTRLSIL.

This clone appeared once. V usage is TRBV11-2 and J usage is TRBJ2-4; 7 positions match TRBD2. Germline CDR1 and CDR2: SGHAT and FQNNGV. With V trimmed by 5 bases and J by 1 base, 2 bases remained unmatched. CDR3 length equals 14 residues. CDR3 in DNA: TGTGCCAGCAGCCTACTAGCGGCCAAAAACATTCAGTACTTC. This encodes CASSLLAAKNIQYF.

The chain employs TRBV14 and TRBJ1-5, with TRBD1 matching over 8 bases. The CDR3 spans 14 residues. Germline values: CDR1 SGHDN, CDR2 FVKESK. V shed 6 bases and J 7 bases; nucleotides not matched to a gene: 8. This CDR3 is CASSRTGRGQPQHF. DNA of the CDR3: TGTGCCAGCAGTCGGACAGGGCGGGGGCAGCCCCAGCATTTT.

The J gene is TRBJ1-5, the V gene TRBV27, with D uncertain. The V end lost 2 bases, the J end lost 4 bases, and 6 bases lay between the germline ends. Germline V gives CDR1 MNHEY, CDR2 SMNVEV (reference sequence). The CDR3 sequence is 13 residues long. Here the CDR3 reads CASSLGENQPQHF. CDR3 nucleotides: TGTGCCAGCAGTTTAGGGGAGAATCAGCCCCAGCATTTT.

The rearrangement joins TRBV28 to TRBJ1-1, with 7 positions matching TRBD1. CDR3 length: 15 residues. The V gene's germline CDR1 is MDHEN and CDR2 SYDVKM. J gave up 4 bases and V 6 bases, and 11 bases lay outside the gene matches. CDR3 loop: CASRNDRATTTEAFF. The CDR3, as DNA: TGTGCCAGCAGAAATGACAGGGCTACGACCACTGAAGCTTTCTTT. Complete variable domain (other parts from reference TRBV28 and TRBJ1-1): DVKVTQSSRYLVKRTGEKVFLECVQDMDHENMFWYRQDPGLGLRLIYFSYDVKMKEKGDIPEGYSVSREKKERFSLILESASTNQTSMYLCASRNDRATTTEAFFGQGTRLTVV.

This clone was recorded a few times. The V and J genes are TRBV19 and TRBJ1-2, with TRBD1 matching 9 bases. J was trimmed by 4 bases and V by 4 bases; bases with no gene match: 7. The CDR3 extends over 15 amino acids. From germline, CDR1 is LNHDA and CDR2 SQIVND (reference sequence). The CDR3 sequence is CASSTGTGFAYGYTF. The CDR3 DNA reads as TGTGCCAGTAGTACTGGGACAGGGTTTGCCTATGGCTACACCTTC.

This chain joins TRBV7-2 and TRBJ2-1; tentative D call: TRBD2 (6 bases). Germline loops: CDR1 SGHTA, CDR2 FQGNSA. V shed 8 bases and J shed 5 bases, with 16 bases lying between them. This CDR3 comprises 14 residues. The CDR3 bases are TGTGCCAGCGCGGGACGGGTGTATGACAATGAGCAGTTCTTC. It is translated as CASAGRVYDNEQFF.

The chain has TRBV4-1 and TRBJ2-3, with 7 bases lining up with TRBD1. The length of the CDR3 is 15 residues. The V segment lost 1 base and the J segment 3 bases; nucleotides outside the gene matches: 4. The germline V gene has CDR1 MGHRA and CDR2 YSYEKL. The CDR3 is CASSQGQGGTDTQYF. CDR3 DNA sequence: TGCGCCAGCAGCCAAGGACAGGGTGGAACAGATACGCAGTATTTT.

The V and J genes are TRBV18 and TRBJ1-1; D is uncertain. CDR1 and CDR2 (germline): KGHSH, LQKENI. The CDR3 totals 16 residues. V lost 3 bases and J 4 bases, leaving 18 bases between the germline ends. CDR3 DNA: TGTGCCAGCTCACCGGGTCGGCTCAGGTCGTCCACTGAAGCTTTCTTT. This sequence encodes CASSPGRLRSSTEAFF.